Each of the 6 T cell receptor beta chains below was sequenced from the same sample in a study of cytomegalovirus exposure and HLA in healthy donors. The PCR was carried out with 60 Vbeta primers and 13 Jbeta primers. Libraries were prepared by immunoSEQ multiplex PCR; TCRdb keeps only in-frame clonotypes and omits some of them. The sample includes 95,000 to 150,000 clones, more than 70% of them seen just once. Material: PBMCs. These receptors were taken from a man in his fifties or sixties in good health and CMV-seronegative.

The chain is built from TRBV5-1 and TRBJ2-7, with 9 bases matching TRBD2. The germline gives CDR1 SGHRS, CDR2 YFSETQ. The CDR3 length is 16 residues. The J segment lost 3 bases and the V segment lost 4 bases, leaving 11 bases of the junction unmatched. CDR3 in DNA: TGCGCCAGCAGCCCGGAAGCGGGGGGAACCATCTACGAGCAGTACTTC. Protein sequence: CASSPEAGGTIYEQYF.

J is TRBJ2-7 and V is TRBV2; TRBD2 aligns across 10 bases. The germline CDR1 and CDR2 sequences are SNHLY and FYNNEI. V was pared by 6 bases and J by 2 bases, with 4 bases of the junction left unmatched. CDR3 length: 14 amino acids. CDR3 amino acids: CASRLAGTTYEQYF. DNA for the CDR3: TGTGCCAGCAGACTAGCGGGAACTACCTACGAGCAGTACTTC. Combining the CDR3 with reference TRBV2 and TRBJ2-7 gives the whole variable domain EPEVTQTPSHQVTQMGQEVILRCVPISNHLYFYWYRQILGQKVEFLVSFYNNEISEKSEIFDDQFSVERPDGSNFTLKIRSTKLEDSAMYFCASRLAGTTYEQYFGPGTRLTVT.

The chain combines TRBV9 with TRBJ1-6; D might be TRBD1 (6 bases). This CDR3 region has 16 residues. V was pared by 2 bases and J by 9 bases, with 18 bases between. CDR1 and CDR2 from the germline V gene are SGDLS and YYNGEE. The DNA for the CDR3 is TGTGCCAGCAGCGTGGACAGCCATTCCTCGTTTTCACCCCTCCACTTT. It specifies CASSVDSHSSFSPLHF.

The chain couples TRBV7-2 to TRBJ2-7; tentatively, D is TRBD1 (6 bases). The CDR3 has 15 residues. Trimming shortened V by 5 bases and J by 0 bases, and 14 bases separated the two germline ends. Germline CDR1 reads SGHTA; CDR2 reads FQGNSA. The CDR3 DNA reads TGTGCCAGCAGCCCCGGGACACCCTACTCCTACGAGCAGTACTTC. Amino acid sequence: CASSPGTPYSYEQYF. The full variable domain, with the rest looked up from reference TRBV7-2 and TRBJ2-7, is GAGVSQSPSNKVTEKGKDVELRCDPISGHTALYWYRQSLGQGLEFLIYFQGNSAPDKSGLPSDRFSAERTGGSVSTLTIQRTQQEDSAVYLCASSPGTPYSYEQYFGPGTRLTVT.

The rearrangement links TRBV30 to TRBJ2-3; weak D call: TRBD1 (6 bases). This CDR3 comprises 11 residues. V was pared by 5 bases and J by 7 bases, with 10 bases between. Per the germline V gene, CDR1 is GTSNPN and CDR2 is SVGIG (reference sequence). The CDR3 bases are TGTGCCTGGGACAGGAAAAATACGCAGTATTTT. Its protein is CAWDRKNTQYF.

This clone was observed a few times. This chain joins TRBV7-3 and TRBJ2-7; 7 positions agree with TRBD2. V shed 5 bases, J shed 0 bases, and the junction held 10 bases outside the gene matches. The CDR3 spans 16 residues. Germline V gene data show CDR1 as SGHTA and CDR2 as FQGTGA. The CDR3 DNA is TGTGCCAGCAGCCCCGCCGGGACTACCTTCTCCTACGAGCAGTACTTC. As protein: CASSPAGTTFSYEQYF.